This T cell receptor beta chain was documented in a study of cytomegalovirus exposure and HLA in healthy donors. V was pared by 0 bases and J by 0 bases, with 9 bases between. This CDR3 is 16 amino acids long. Looked up from germline, CDR1 is MNHNS and CDR2 is SASEGT. A multiplex PCR was run with 60 Vbeta primers and 13 Jbeta primers. Repertoires were generated with immunoSEQ multiplex PCR, while TCRdb's copy carries only in-frame clones and drops some. The sample yields around 140,000 clones, of which the top ten take up approximately 1%. The sample taken for sequencing was PBMCs. This rearrangement joins TRBV6-1 to TRBJ1-5; D unclear. The TCR was taken from a male donor in good health and CMV-seronegative. CDR3 DNA sequence: TGTGCCAGCAGTGAAGCCTACAGCTATAGCAATCAGCCCCAGCATTTT. It translates to CASSEAYSYSNQPQHF.